This record looks at one T cell receptor beta chain sequence and its context. Its antigen remains unidentified. The analysis combined second doses at about 4 or about 12 weeks. This CDR3 spans 13 amino acids. CDR1 and CDR2 (germline): SGHDN, FVKESK. V was shortened by 4 bases and J by 2 bases, with 8 bases between the two germline ends. The sample is drawn from a study of T cell responses to AZD1222 COVID-19 vaccine. Study findings and constraints: Repertoire samples came only from after the peak T cell response. Of spike-specific TCRs, nearly half reportedly target regions left unmutated in variants.

Measured with immunoSEQ multiplex PCR; TCRdb has only the in-frame clones, and not every one. The sample includes around 120,000 clones, roughly 91% of them seen just once. This specimen consisted of peripheral blood, obtained 28 days after the second AZD1222 dose. The clonotype originates from an adult who received the AZD1222 COVID-19 vaccine. The gene calls are TRBV14 and TRBJ1-2, with unresolved D. Here the CDR3 reads CASSPERNYGYTF. In nucleotides, the CDR3 is TGTGCCAGCAGCCCCGAACGGAACTATGGCTACACCTTC.